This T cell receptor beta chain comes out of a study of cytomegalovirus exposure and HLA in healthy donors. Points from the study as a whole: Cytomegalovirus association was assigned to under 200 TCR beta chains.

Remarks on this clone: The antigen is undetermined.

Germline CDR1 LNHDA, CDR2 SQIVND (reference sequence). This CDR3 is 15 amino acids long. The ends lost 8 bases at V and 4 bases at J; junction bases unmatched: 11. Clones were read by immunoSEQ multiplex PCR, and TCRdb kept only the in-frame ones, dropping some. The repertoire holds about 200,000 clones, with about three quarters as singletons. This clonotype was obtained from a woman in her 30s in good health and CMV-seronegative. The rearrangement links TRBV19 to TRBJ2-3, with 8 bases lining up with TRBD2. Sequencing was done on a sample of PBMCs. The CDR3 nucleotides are TGTGCCAGTTCAGGCGGGGCTAGCGGGCCAGATACGCAGTATTTT. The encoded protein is CASSGGASGPDTQYF.